The sequence of this T cell receptor (beta chain) was determined in a study of T cell responses to AZD1222 COVID-19 vaccine. Study summary: Some second doses came at about 4 weeks and others at about 12 weeks; these were pooled. Notes on the study in general: Spike-wide coverage was observed for vaccine-associated CD4 TCRs, with dominant responses at 160-218 and 743-854. Just 6 or 7 people given AZD1222 tested seropositive at baseline. Donors were mostly white British, more females; clonal diversity possibly underestimated.

Sequencing used immunoSEQ multiplex PCR; TCRdb keeps in-frame clones, though not all of them. The data show approximately 140,000 clones, approximately 90% seen once. Comment on this clone: Its cognate antigen is unknown.

This CDR3 region has 12 residues. CDR1 is SQVTM and CDR2 is ANQGSEA in the germline V gene. V shed 3 bases and J shed 1 base, with 5 bases lying between them. J is TRBJ2-3 and V is TRBV29-1; D is undetermined. This sequence was found in an adult in good health. The sample here was peripheral blood, taken on day 0 of AZD1222 vaccination. The DNA for the CDR3 is TGCAGCGTTGATCTTGGCACAGATACGCAGTATTTT. It yields the protein CSVDLGTDTQYF.